This T cell receptor beta chain stems from a study of blood T cell repertoires in COVID-19. Study details: Sites in the United States, Italy and Spain provided acute and convalescent COVID-19 samples. PBMCs, B-cell-depleted T cells, or T cells were the source of the cDNA or gDNA that made up the material.

Generated by immunoSEQ multiplex PCR, the TCRdb table keeps only in-frame clones and is missing some. The profile covers about 280,000 clones, with just over 85% appearing a single time and about 3% taken by the ten largest. The sample taken for sequencing was peripheral blood. The clonotype comes from a woman aged 25-40 years with active or convalescent COVID-19.

In nucleotides, the CDR3 is TGTGCCAGTAGTATCCGGGACAGGGAAATTTATGGCTACACCTTC. As protein: CASSIRDREIYGYTF. V usage is TRBV19 and J usage is TRBJ1-2; 9 bases are a match to TRBD1. In germline, CDR1 is LNHDA, CDR2 SQIVND (reference sequence). The CDR3 is 15 amino acids. J lost 5 bases, V lost 3 bases, and 7 bases had no gene match.